What follows is one T cell receptor beta chain and its context. Healthy bone marrow donors supplied every sample. The V segment lost 5 bases and the J segment 1 base; nucleotides outside the gene matches: 7. Germline V gives CDR1 SGHTA, CDR2 FQGNSA. The CDR3 covers 16 residues. These data come from a study of cytomegalovirus exposure and HLA in healthy donors. PCR employed 60 Vbeta and 13 Jbeta primers. Repertoires were generated with immunoSEQ multiplex PCR, while TCRdb's copy carries only in-frame clones and drops some. Among around 150,000 clones listed, more than 75% were seen once. The chain links TRBV7-2 to TRBJ2-2; 7 bases agree with TRBD1. Sequenced input: PBMCs. The TCR sequence derives from a man aged 18 to 30 in good health and CMV-seronegative. DNA for the CDR3: TGTGCCAGCAGCCCAAAAGGGACAGTGAACACCGGGGAGCTGTTTTTT. This codes for CASSPKGTVNTGELFF.